Listed below are T cell receptor beta chains from one sample, sequenced in a study of T cells in Graves' hyperthyroidism and ophthalmopathy. A single record per CDR3 protein comes from TCRdb applying MiXCR to the multiplex PCR reads. The sample has 550,000 to 800,000 distinct CDR3 sequences, approximately 16% seen once. Sequenced sample: blood. The receptor set was obtained from a young man with Graves' hyperthyroidism. The CDR3 runs from the conserved cysteine through the conserved F or W. The D gene is left open where the match is weak. A row's size may be missing; if present it is once, few, many or a size class.

>-|TRBV12-3/TRBV12-4|many|TRBJ2-5
TGTGCCAGCAGTTTCCTCTCTGGGGAGACCCAGTACTTC
CASSFLSGETQYF
>TRBD1|TRBV10-3|many|TRBJ2-7
TGTGCCATCAGTGGGACAGGGAACTACGAGCAGTACTTC
CAISGTGNYEQYF
>-|TRBV19|-|TRBJ1-5
TGTGCCAGTAGGGGGCAGGAGTATAGCAATCAGCCCCAGCATTTT
CASRGQEYSNQPQHF
>TRBD2|TRBV7-8|-|TRBJ2-1
TGTGCCAGCAGCTTATGGGTGAGGGAGCCGGGGGGCAATGAGCAGTTCTTC
CASSLWVREPGGNEQFF
>TRBD2|TRBV14|few|TRBJ2-3
TGTGCCAGCAGCCCGACTAGCGGGAGGGCGGGTACGCAGTATTTT
CASSPTSGRAGTQYF
>TRBD2|TRBV2|many|TRBJ2-7
TGTGCCAGCAGGCCCCCGCGGGATGGGAGGGCAACCTACGAGCAGTACTTC
CASRPPRDGRATYEQYF
>-|TRBV20-1|-|TRBJ2-1
TGCAGTGTTTTGTTTCGTTCCGAAACTGAGCAGTTCTTC
CSVLFRSETEQFF
>TRBD2|TRBV11-2|many|TRBJ2-2
TGTGCCAGCAGCTTAGAGAGGAGCGGGAGGGCGAACACCGGGGAGCTGTTTTTT
CASSLERSGRANTGELFF
>-|TRBV6-1|few|TRBJ2-3
TGTGCCAGCAGTCCACAGGGCCCCCCAGATACGCAGTATTTT
CASSPQGPPDTQYF
>-|TRBV11-2|few|TRBJ1-1
TGTGCCAGCAGTAAGGGGAATTGGGACACTGAAGCTTTCTTT
CASSKGNWDTEAFF
>TRBD1|TRBV20-1|many|TRBJ2-5
TGCAGTGCTAGAGAGACAGGGTTTGAAGAGACCCAGTACTTC
CSARETGFEETQYF
>-|TRBV29-1|few|TRBJ2-1
TGCAGCGTCGCAAAGGGTCTGGCTGAGCAGTTCTTC
CSVAKGLAEQFF
>TRBD1|TRBV28|many|TRBJ2-7
TGTGCCAGCGTGAGTGGGACAGAAAACTACGAGCAGTACTTC
CASVSGTENYEQYF
>-|TRBV15|-|TRBJ2-1
TGTGCCACCAGCAGAGGGGACATGAGGGGAGGCTACAATGAGCAGTTCTTC
CATSRGDMRGGYNEQFF
>-|TRBV19|-|TRBJ2-7
TGTGCCAGTAGTATAAGCGGACCCTACGAGCAGTACTTC
CASSISGPYEQYF
>TRBD2|TRBV6-2/TRBV6-3|few|TRBJ2-3
TGTGCCAGCAGGCCCTCCGGGGGGACAGATACGCAGTATTTT
CASRPSGGTDTQYF
>TRBD2|TRBV7-8|many|TRBJ2-2
TGTGCCAGCAGCTTAGTATGGGGGAGGGCTTCCGGGGAGCTGTTTTTT
CASSLVWGRASGELFF
>-|TRBV28|many|TRBJ2-7
TGTGCCAGCAGTTTGTGGGGATCCCAAACCTACGAGCAGTACTTC
CASSLWGSQTYEQYF
>TRBD1|TRBV7-9|many|TRBJ2-1
TGTGCCAGCAGCCATCGACAGGGCGTAAACTACAATGAGCAGTTCTTC
CASSHRQGVNYNEQFF
>-|TRBV27|many|TRBJ1-1
TGTGCCAGCAGTTTATGGGGCCGGAACACTGAAGCTTTCTTT
CASSLWGRNTEAFF
>-|TRBV7-8|-|TRBJ2-5
TGTGCCAGCAGCCCACGGGGGACGGTATGGGGGGAGACCCAGTACTTC
CASSPRGTVWGETQYF
>-|TRBV29-1|few|TRBJ2-1
TGCAGCTCGAGCATTAACAATGAGCAGTTCTTC
CSSSINNEQFF
>-|TRBV27|few|TRBJ1-5
TGTGCCAGCAGTTTAGAAGGATTTGGAGGGCAGCCCCAGCATTTT
CASSLEGFGGQPQHF
>-|TRBV10-3|few|TRBJ2-3
TGTGCCATCAGTCTGATGGGTACAGATACGCAGTATTTT
CAISLMGTDTQYF
>-|TRBV11-2|-|TRBJ2-7
TGTGCCAGCAGCTTAGGGACTCTTGCCCCCTACGAGCAGTACTTC
CASSLGTLAPYEQYF
>-|TRBV14|few|TRBJ2-7
TGTGCCAGCAGCCAAGCCCCCCTCAACTACGAGCAGTACTTC
CASSQAPLNYEQYF
>-|TRBV6-6|many|TRBJ2-7
TGTGCCAGCAGTTACGGGGGGAGAGGGTACGAGCAGTACTTC
CASSYGGRGYEQYF